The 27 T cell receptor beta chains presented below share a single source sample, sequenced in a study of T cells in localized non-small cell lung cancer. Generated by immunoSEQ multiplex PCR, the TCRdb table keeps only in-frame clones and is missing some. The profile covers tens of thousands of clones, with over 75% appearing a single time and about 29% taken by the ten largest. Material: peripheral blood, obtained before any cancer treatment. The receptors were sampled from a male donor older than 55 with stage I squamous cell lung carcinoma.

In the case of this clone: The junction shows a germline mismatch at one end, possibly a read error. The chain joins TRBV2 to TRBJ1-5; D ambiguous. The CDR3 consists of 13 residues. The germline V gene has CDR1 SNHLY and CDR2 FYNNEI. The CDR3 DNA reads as TGTGCCAGCTGTGAAACAGTCAATCAGCCCCAGCATTTT. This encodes CASCETVNQPQHF. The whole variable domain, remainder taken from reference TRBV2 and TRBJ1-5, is EPEVTQTPSHQVTQMGQEVILRCVPISNHLYFYWYRQILGQKVEFLVSFYNNEISEKSEIFDDQFSVERPDGSNFTLKIRSTKLEDSAMYFCASCETVNQPQHFGDGTRLSIL.

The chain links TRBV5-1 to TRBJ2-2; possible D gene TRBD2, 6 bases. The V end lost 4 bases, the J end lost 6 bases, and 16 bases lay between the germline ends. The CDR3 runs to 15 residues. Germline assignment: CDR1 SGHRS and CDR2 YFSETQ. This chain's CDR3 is CASSRSQGGAGELFF. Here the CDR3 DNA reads TGCGCCAGCAGCAGATCCCAGGGAGGAGCCGGGGAGCTGTTTTTT.

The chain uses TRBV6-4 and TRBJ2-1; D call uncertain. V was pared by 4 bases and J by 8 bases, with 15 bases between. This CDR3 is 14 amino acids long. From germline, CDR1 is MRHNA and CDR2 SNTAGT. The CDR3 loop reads CASSVFGSIDEQFF. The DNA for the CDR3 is TGTGCCAGCAGTGTATTCGGCTCTATCGATGAGCAGTTCTTC.

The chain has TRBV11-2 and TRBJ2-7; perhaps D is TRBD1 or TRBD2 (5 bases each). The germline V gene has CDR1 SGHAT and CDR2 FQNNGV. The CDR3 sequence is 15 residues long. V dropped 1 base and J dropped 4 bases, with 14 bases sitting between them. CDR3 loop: CASSLGAVEGYEQYF. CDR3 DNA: TGTGCCAGCAGCTTAGGGGCGGTAGAGGGGTACGAGCAGTACTTC.

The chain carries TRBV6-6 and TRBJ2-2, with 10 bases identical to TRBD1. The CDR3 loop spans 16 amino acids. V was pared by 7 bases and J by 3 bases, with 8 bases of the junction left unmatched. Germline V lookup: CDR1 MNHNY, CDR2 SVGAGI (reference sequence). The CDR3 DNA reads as TGTGCCAGCATCCCCGGCGGGACAGGGGACACCGGGGAGCTGTTTTTT. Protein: CASIPGGTGDTGELFF.

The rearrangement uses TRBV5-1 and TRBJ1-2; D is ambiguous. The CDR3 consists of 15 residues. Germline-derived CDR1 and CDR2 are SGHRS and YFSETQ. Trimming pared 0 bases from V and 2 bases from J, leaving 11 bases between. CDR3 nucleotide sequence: TGCGCCAGCAGCTTGGCCGAGGGAAGAAACTATGGCTACACCTTC. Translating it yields CASSLAEGRNYGYTF.

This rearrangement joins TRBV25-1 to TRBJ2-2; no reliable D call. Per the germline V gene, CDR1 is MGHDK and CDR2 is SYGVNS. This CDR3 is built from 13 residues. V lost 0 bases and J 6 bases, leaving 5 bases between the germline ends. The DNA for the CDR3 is TGTGCCAGCAGTGAATACAGAGCCGGGGAGCTGTTTTTT. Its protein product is CASSEYRAGELFF.

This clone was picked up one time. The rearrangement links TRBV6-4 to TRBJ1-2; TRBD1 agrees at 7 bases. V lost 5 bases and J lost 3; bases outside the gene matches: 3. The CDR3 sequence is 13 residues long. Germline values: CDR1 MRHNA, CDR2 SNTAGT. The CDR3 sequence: CASSRTGDYGYTF. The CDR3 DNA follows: TGTGCCAGCAGTAGAACAGGGGACTATGGCTACACCTTC.

The CDR3 loop reads CASSLGGSYGYTF. In DNA form, the CDR3 reads TGTGCCAGCAGCCTAGGAGGGAGCTATGGCTACACCTTC. This chain joins TRBV9 and TRBJ1-2; no firm D call. The CDR3 consists of 13 residues. The ends were cut back, 4 bases at V and 4 bases at J, with 11 bases in the middle. Germline lookup yields CDR1 SGDLS and CDR2 YYNGEE.

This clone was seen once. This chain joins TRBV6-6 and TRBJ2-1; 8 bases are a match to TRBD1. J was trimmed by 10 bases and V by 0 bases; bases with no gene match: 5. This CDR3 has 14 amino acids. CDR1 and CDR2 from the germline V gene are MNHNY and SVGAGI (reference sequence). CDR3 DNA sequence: TGTGCCAGCAGTTACTCGCAGGGGGCGAACGAGCAGTTCTTC. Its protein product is CASSYSQGANEQFF.

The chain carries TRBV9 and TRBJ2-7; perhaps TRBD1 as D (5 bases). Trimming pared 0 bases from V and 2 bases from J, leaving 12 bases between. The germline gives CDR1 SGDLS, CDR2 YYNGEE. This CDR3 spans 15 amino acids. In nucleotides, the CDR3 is TGTGCCAGCAGCGTAGAGGGGCAGGGCGCCTACGAGCAGTACTTC. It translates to CASSVEGQGAYEQYF.

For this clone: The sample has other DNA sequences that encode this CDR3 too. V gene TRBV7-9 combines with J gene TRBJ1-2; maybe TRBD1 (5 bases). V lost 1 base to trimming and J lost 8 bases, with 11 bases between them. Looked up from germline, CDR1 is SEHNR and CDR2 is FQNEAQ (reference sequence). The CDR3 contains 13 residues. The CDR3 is CASSLDKGRGYTF. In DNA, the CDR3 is TGTGCCAGCAGCTTAGACAAGGGGCGCGGCTACACCTTC.

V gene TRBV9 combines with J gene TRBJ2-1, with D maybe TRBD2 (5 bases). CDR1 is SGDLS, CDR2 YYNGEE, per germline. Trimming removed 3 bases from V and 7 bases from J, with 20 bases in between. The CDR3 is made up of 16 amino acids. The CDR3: CASSATPGVLPNEQFF. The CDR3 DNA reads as TGTGCCAGCAGCGCGACCCCCGGGGTTCTTCCGAATGAGCAGTTCTTC.

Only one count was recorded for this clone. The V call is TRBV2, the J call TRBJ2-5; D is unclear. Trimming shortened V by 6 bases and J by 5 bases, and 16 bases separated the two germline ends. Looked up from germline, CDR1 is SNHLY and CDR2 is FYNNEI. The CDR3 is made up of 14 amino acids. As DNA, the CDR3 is TGTGCCAGCAGCCCCGCCCGTGGGTGGGAGACCCAGTACTTC. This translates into CASSPARGWETQYF. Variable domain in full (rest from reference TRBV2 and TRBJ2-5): EPEVTQTPSHQVTQMGQEVILRCVPISNHLYFYWYRQILGQKVEFLVSFYNNEISEKSEIFDDQFSVERPDGSNFTLKIRSTKLEDSAMYFCASSPARGWETQYFGPGTRLLVL.

CDR3 DNA sequence: TGTGCCACCAGCAGAGACCAGGGACTAGCGGGAGACGAGACCCAGTACTTC. Protein sequence: CATSRDQGLAGDETQYF. The chain joins TRBV15 to TRBJ2-5; 14 nucleotides line up with TRBD2. Losses at the gene ends were 0 bases for V and 5 bases for J; bases not matched to a gene: 5. From germline, CDR1 is LNHNV and CDR2 YYDKDF (reference sequence). The CDR3 consists of 17 residues.

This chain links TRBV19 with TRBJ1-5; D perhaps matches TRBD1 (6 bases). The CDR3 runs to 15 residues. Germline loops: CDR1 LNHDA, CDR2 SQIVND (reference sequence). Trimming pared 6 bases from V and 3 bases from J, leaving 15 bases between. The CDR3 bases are TGTGCCAGTAGGATTGACAGGAGTTCCAATCAGCCCCAGCATTTT. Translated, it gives CASRIDRSSNQPQHF.

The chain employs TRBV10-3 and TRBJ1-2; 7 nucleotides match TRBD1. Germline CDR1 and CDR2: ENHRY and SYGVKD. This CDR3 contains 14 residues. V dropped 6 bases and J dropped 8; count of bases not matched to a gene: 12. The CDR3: CAIRTADRVRGYTF. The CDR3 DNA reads TGTGCCATCAGAACGGCAGACAGGGTTCGGGGCTACACCTTC.

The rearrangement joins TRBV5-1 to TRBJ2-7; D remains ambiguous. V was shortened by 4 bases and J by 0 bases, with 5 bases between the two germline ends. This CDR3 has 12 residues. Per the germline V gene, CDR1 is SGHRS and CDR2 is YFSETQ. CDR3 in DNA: TGCGCCAGCAGCCGCCCCTCCTACGAGCAGTACTTC. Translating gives CASSRPSYEQYF.

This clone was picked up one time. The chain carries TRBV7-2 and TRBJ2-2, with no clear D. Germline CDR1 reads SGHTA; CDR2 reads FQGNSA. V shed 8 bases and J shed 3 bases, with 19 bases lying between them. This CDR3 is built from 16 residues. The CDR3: CASPPGPLMDTGELFF. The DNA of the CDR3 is TGTGCCAGCCCCCCGGGCCCCCTGATGGACACCGGGGAGCTGTTTTTT. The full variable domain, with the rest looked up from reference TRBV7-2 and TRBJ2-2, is GAGVSQSPSNKVTEKGKDVELRCDPISGHTALYWYRQSLGQGLEFLIYFQGNSAPDKSGLPSDRFSAERTGGSVSTLTIQRTQQEDSAVYLCASPPGPLMDTGELFFGEGSRLTVL.

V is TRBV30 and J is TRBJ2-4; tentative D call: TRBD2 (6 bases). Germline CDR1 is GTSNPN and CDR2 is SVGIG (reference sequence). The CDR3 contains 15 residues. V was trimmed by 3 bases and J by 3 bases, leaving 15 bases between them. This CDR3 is CAWRPREDYKNIQYF. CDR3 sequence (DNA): TGTGCCTGGAGGCCCCGCGAGGACTACAAAAACATTCAGTACTTC.

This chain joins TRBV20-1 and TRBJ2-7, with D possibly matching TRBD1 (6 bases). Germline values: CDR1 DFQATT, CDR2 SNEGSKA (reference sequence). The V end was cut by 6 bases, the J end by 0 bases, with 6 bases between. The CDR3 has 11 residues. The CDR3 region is CSAGGSYEQYF. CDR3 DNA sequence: TGCAGTGCAGGGGGCTCCTACGAGCAGTACTTC.

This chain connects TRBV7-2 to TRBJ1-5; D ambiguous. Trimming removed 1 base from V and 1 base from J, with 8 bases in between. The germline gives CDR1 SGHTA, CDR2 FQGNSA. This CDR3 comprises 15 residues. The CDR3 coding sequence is TGTGCCAGCAGCTTAGTCGCCGGGAGCAATCAGCCCCAGCATTTT. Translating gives CASSLVAGSNQPQHF.

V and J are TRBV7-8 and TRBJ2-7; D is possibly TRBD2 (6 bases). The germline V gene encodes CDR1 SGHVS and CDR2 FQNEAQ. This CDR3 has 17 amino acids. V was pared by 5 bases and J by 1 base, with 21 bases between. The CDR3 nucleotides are TGTGCCAGCAGCCGTCTTTCGGGTAGCGGTCAGTCCTACGAGCAGTACTTC. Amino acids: CASSRLSGSGQSYEQYF.

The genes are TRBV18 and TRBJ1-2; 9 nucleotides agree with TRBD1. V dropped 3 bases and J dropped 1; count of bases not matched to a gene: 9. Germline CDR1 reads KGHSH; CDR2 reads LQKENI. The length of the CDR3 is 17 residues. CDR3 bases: TGTGCCAGCTCACCTTCCGGGACAGGGAGCGGTAACTATGGCTACACCTTC. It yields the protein CASSPSGTGSGNYGYTF. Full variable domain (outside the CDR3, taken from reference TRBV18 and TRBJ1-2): NAGVMQNPRHLVRRRGQEARLRCSPMKGHSHVYWYRQLPEEGLKFMVYLQKENIIDESGMPKERFSAEFPKEGPSILRIQQVVRGDSAAYFCASSPSGTGSGNYGYTFGSGTRLTVV.

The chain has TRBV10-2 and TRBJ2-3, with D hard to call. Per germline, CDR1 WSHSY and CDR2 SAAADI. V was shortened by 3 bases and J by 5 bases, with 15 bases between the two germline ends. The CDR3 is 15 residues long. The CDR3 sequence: CASSEVAERKDTQYF. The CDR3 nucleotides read TGCGCCAGCAGTGAAGTGGCCGAGAGGAAAGATACGCAGTATTTT.

The chain's CDR3 is CASSPGEGGFENRIYEQYF. The CDR3 DNA reads as TGTGCCAGCAGCCCAGGGGAGGGAGGCTTCGAGAACCGCATCTACGAGCAGTACTTC. The chain has TRBV14 and TRBJ2-7; D might be TRBD2 (7 bases). CDR3 length equals 19 residues. Germline CDR1 and CDR2: SGHDN and FVKESK. The V end lost 4 bases, the J end lost 3 bases, and 28 bases lay between the germline ends.

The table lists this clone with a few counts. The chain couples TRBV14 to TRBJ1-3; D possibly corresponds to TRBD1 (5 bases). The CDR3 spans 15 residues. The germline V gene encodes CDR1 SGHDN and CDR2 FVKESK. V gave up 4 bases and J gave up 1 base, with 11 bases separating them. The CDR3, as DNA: TGTGCCAGCAGCCGACTGGGACTATCTGGAAACACCATATATTTT. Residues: CASSRLGLSGNTIYF.